The rows below give T cell receptor beta chains drawn from one sample of a study of blood T cell repertoires in COVID-19. Generated by immunoSEQ multiplex PCR, the TCRdb table keeps only in-frame clones and is missing some. The table has about 100,000 clones, roughly 80% seen once. Sequencing was carried out using peripheral blood. All receptors come from a man between 50 and 59 years old with active or convalescent COVID-19. CDR3s include the opening cysteine and the closing phenylalanine or tryptophan. D genes are given only for firm matches. The size field is filled for only some rows; it gives once, few, many or a size class.

CATSSVTGALVSNQPQHF	TGTGCCACGTCCTCCGTGACAGGGGCGTTGGTGAGCAATCAGCCCCAGCATTTT	TRBD1	TRBV19	once	TRBJ1-5
CASSRPGEMNTEAFF	TGTGCCAGCAGTAGACCAGGGGAAATGAACACTGAAGCTTTCTTT	-	TRBV27	-	TRBJ1-1
CASSQEEGLLAAYEQYF	TGTGCCAGCAGCCAAGAAGAGGGGTTACTAGCGGCCTACGAGCAGTACTTC	TRBD2	TRBV3-1/TRBV3-2	-	TRBJ2-7
CASSGQGHDEQYF	TGTGCCAGCAGCGGACAGGGGCACGACGAGCAGTACTTC	TRBD1	TRBV11-1	-	TRBJ2-7
CASSPRGQVSGNTIYF	TGTGCCAGCTCACCAAGGGGACAGGTCTCTGGAAACACCATATATTTT	TRBD1	TRBV18	once	TRBJ1-3
CASSAPGLAGVREQFF	TGTGCCAGCAGTGCCCCGGGACTAGCGGGAGTTCGTGAGCAGTTCTTC	TRBD2	TRBV25-1	-	TRBJ2-1
CASSVEEGGYEQYF	TGTGCCAGCAGCGTAGAGGAAGGGGGCTACGAGCAGTACTTC	-	TRBV9	-	TRBJ2-7
CASSLIRGGEQYF	TGTGCCAGCAGCTTAATCAGGGGCGGGGAGCAGTACTTC	-	TRBV7-4	-	TRBJ2-7
CASGPGQGRNTIYF	TGTGCCAGTGGCCCAGGACAGGGAAGAAACACCATATATTTT	TRBD1	TRBV3-1/TRBV3-2	-	TRBJ1-3
CASRTTGGAKDEQFF	TGTGCCAGCAGGACAACAGGGGGCGCAAAAGATGAGCAGTTCTTC	TRBD1	TRBV6-4	-	TRBJ2-1
CASSRQGIDTEAFF	TGTGCCAGCTCAAGACAGGGCATTGACACTGAAGCTTTCTTT	TRBD1	TRBV18	few	TRBJ1-1
CASSPYGAEHHATNEKLFF	TGTGCCAGCAGCCCCTACGGCGCGGAACACCATGCAACTAATGAAAAACTGTTTTTT	-	TRBV5-8	-	TRBJ1-4
CATSDFTGAGNEQFF	TGTGCCACCAGTGATTTTACGGGAGCGGGAAATGAGCAGTTCTTC	TRBD2	TRBV24-1	-	TRBJ2-1
CAWSFLAEAFF	TGTGCCTGGAGTTTCCTAGCTGAAGCTTTCTTT	-	TRBV30	-	TRBJ1-1
CASGRDRGARYTF	TGTGCCAGCGGGAGAGACAGGGGGGCACGCTACACCTTC	TRBD1	TRBV19	few	TRBJ1-2
CATSETDRDDGYTF	TGTGCCACCAGTGAAACGGACAGAGATGATGGCTACACCTTC	-	TRBV24-1	once	TRBJ1-2
CASSLAGLASEKLFF	TGCGCCAGCAGCTTGGCAGGGTTAGCCTCTGAAAAACTGTTTTTT	-	TRBV5-1	-	TRBJ1-4
CASSTRAAYGYTF	TGTGCCAGCAGTACGCGGGCAGCATATGGCTACACCTTC	-	TRBV3-1/TRBV3-2	-	TRBJ1-2
CASSLEYRGFAEAFF	TGCGCCAGCAGCTTGGAGTACAGGGGATTCGCTGAAGCTTTCTTT	TRBD1	TRBV5-1	-	TRBJ1-1
CASSPGLPFTDTQYF	TGCGCCAGCAGCCCGGGACTACCATTCACAGATACGCAGTATTTT	TRBD2	TRBV10-2	once	TRBJ2-3
CASSTGLTGELFF	TGTGCCAGCAGCACCGGACTGACCGGGGAGCTGTTTTTT	-	TRBV9	-	TRBJ2-2
CATSDSGLAGETQYF	TGTGCCACCAGTGACTCGGGACTAGCGGGAGAGACCCAGTACTTC	TRBD2	TRBV24-1	-	TRBJ2-5
CASSLGQGGSPQHF	TGCGCCAGCAGCTTAGGACAGGGGGGGTCACCCCAGCATTTT	TRBD1	TRBV5-1	few	TRBJ1-5
CATSDTGGGQPQHF	TGTGCCACCAGTGATACAGGGGGCGGTCAGCCCCAGCATTTT	TRBD1	TRBV24-1	-	TRBJ1-5
CASSIASGGAKNIQYF	TGTGCCAGTAGTATTGCTAGCGGGGGAGCCAAAAACATTCAGTACTTC	TRBD2	TRBV19	-	TRBJ2-4
CASSHRLGGSADTQYF	TGCGCCAGCAGCCACCGCCTCGGGGGATCCGCAGATACGCAGTATTTT	-	TRBV5-1	once	TRBJ2-3
CASSVGLAPRPYNEQFF	TGTGCCAGCAGCGTAGGACTAGCGCCCCGACCCTACAATGAGCAGTTCTTC	TRBD2	TRBV9	-	TRBJ2-1
CASNRSPGETQYF	TGTGCCAGCAACCGATCCCCGGGGGAGACCCAGTACTTC	-	TRBV7-9	few	TRBJ2-5
CASSKVAGGPHNEQFF	TGTGCCAGTAGTAAGGTAGCGGGAGGGCCACACAATGAGCAGTTCTTC	TRBD2	TRBV19	-	TRBJ2-1
CASSVASLSNQPQHF	TGTGCCAGCAGTGTTGCCAGTTTGAGCAATCAGCCCCAGCATTTT	-	TRBV2	-	TRBJ1-5
CASSTHVGTTTWQYF	TGTGCCAGTAGCACCCACGTCGGGACAACCACCTGGCAGTACTTC	-	TRBV19	-	TRBJ2-7
CATSISGGQPQHF	TGTGCCACCAGCATCTCGGGTGGACAGCCCCAGCATTTT	-	TRBV24-1	-	TRBJ1-5
CASLNSGRARDTQYF	TGTGCCAGCCTTAATAGCGGGAGGGCGAGGGATACGCAGTATTTT	TRBD2	TRBV2	-	TRBJ2-3
CASSFGLFLGTDTQYF	TGTGCCAGCAGTTTTGGGCTATTCCTCGGCACAGATACGCAGTATTTT	-	TRBV27	-	TRBJ2-3
CASRGSRYGYTF	TGTGCCAGCCGGGGGAGTCGGTATGGCTACACCTTC	-	TRBV27	-	TRBJ1-2
CASSQKIGTGLEQYF	TGTGCCAGCAGCCAAAAAATAGGGACAGGGCTCGAGCAGTACTTC	TRBD1	TRBV3-1/TRBV3-2	once	TRBJ2-7
CASSPSSGSGGEQFF	TGTGCCAGCAGCCCATCTAGCGGCTCGGGAGGGGAGCAGTTCTTC	TRBD2	TRBV7-6	-	TRBJ2-1
CASSAQGQGMNTEAFF	TGCGCCAGCAGCGCTCAGGGACAGGGTATGAACACTGAAGCTTTCTTT	TRBD1	TRBV5-1	few	TRBJ1-1
CASGWGGNHEQYF	TGTGCTAGTGGTTGGGGAGGGAACCACGAGCAGTACTTC	TRBD2	TRBV12-5	-	TRBJ2-7
CASSQDRGGASVSYNEQFF	TGCGCCAGCAGCCAAGATAGGGGAGGGGCTAGCGTATCCTACAATGAGCAGTTCTTC	TRBD2	TRBV4-1	once	TRBJ2-1
CASSPPGTGNTGELFF	TGTGCCAGCTCACCGCCCGGGACAGGGAACACCGGGGAGCTGTTTTTT	TRBD1	TRBV18	-	TRBJ2-2
CASSPNGGGETQYF	TGTGCCAGTAGTCCAAATGGGGGCGGAGAGACCCAGTACTTC	-	TRBV19	-	TRBJ2-5
CASSKGTGGAYEQYF	TGTGCCAGCAGCAAAGGCACAGGGGGGGCCTACGAGCAGTACTTC	-	TRBV6-5	-	TRBJ2-7
CASSGGQGPYEQYF	TGTGCCAGCTCAGGTGGACAGGGGCCCTACGAGCAGTACTTC	TRBD1	TRBV18	-	TRBJ2-7
CASSRDSSEGEKLFF	TGTGCCAGCAGCCGGGACAGCTCGGAGGGGGAAAAACTGTTTTTT	TRBD1	TRBV7-2	-	TRBJ1-4
CASSPMGLAGSEQFF	TGTGCCAGCAGTCCTATGGGACTAGCGGGATCTGAGCAGTTCTTC	TRBD2	TRBV6-4	-	TRBJ2-1
CASSLGGHETQYF	TGTGCTAGCAGCTTAGGAGGGCATGAGACCCAGTACTTC	-	TRBV7-7	-	TRBJ2-5
CASSIELQGYGYTF	TGTGCCAGTAGTATAGAGTTACAGGGCTATGGCTACACCTTC	-	TRBV19	-	TRBJ1-2
CASSSVGTASYEQYF	TGTGCCAGCAGCTCCGTGGGGACAGCCTCCTACGAGCAGTACTTC	TRBD1	TRBV11-3	once	TRBJ2-7
CASSESSGFYEQYF	TGTGCCAGCAGTGAATCGTCAGGCTTCTACGAGCAGTACTTC	-	TRBV25-1	-	TRBJ2-7
CASSGRQGYGNYGYTF	TGTGCCAGCAGCGGCAGACAGGGGTACGGGAACTATGGCTACACCTTC	TRBD1	TRBV9	-	TRBJ1-2
CASTRTGRTEAFF	TGTGCCAGCACCCGGACAGGGCGCACTGAAGCTTTCTTT	TRBD1	TRBV7-8	-	TRBJ1-1
CASSPYQGVDTGELFF	TGTGCCAGCTCACCGTACCAGGGGGTGGACACCGGGGAGCTGTTTTTT	TRBD1	TRBV18	once	TRBJ2-2
CASSLASGPRRSYNEQFF	TGCGCCAGCAGCTTAGCTAGCGGGCCCCGGCGCTCCTACAATGAGCAGTTCTTC	TRBD2	TRBV5-1	-	TRBJ2-1